The next 12 T cell receptor beta chains were all read from a single sample in a study of graft-versus-host responses after intestinal transplantation. The assay was immunoSEQ multiplex PCR, and TCRdb's table has in-frame clones only and misses some. The repertoire holds roughly 56,000 clones, with about 90% as singletons. The sample in question was PBMCs, obtained about 120 days after intestinal transplantation. The receptors were sampled from a human patient who received an intestinal transplant, so some T cells may come from the graft donor.

The rearrangement links TRBV5-8 to TRBJ2-7; D gene ambiguous. Germline CDR1 is SGHTS and CDR2 is YDEGEE. The germline V and J ends were trimmed by 2 bases and 3 bases, with 9 bases remaining between them. This CDR3 is 13 amino acids long. The CDR3 protein is CASSFDRIYEQYF. The CDR3 nucleotides are TGTGCCAGCAGCTTTGATAGGATCTACGAGCAGTACTTC.

The V and J genes are TRBV7-8 and TRBJ1-6, with 7 bases aligning to TRBD1. Germline CDR1 reads SGHVS; CDR2 reads FQNEAQ. This CDR3 comprises 15 residues. V shed 3 bases and J 7 bases; nucleotides not matched to a gene: 6. As DNA, the CDR3 is TGTGCCAGCAGCTTTTATAACAGGGGAAATTCACCCCTCCACTTT. It encodes CASSFYNRGNSPLHF.

This chain connects TRBV20-1 to TRBJ1-1; D gene uncertain. Between the trimmed V and J ends, which lost 0 bases and 1 base, there was a span of 0 bases. The CDR3 totals 11 residues. The germline V gene has CDR1 DFQATT and CDR2 SNEGSKA (reference sequence). CDR3 in DNA: TGCAGTGCTAGAGAGAACACTGAAGCTTTCTTT. The encoded protein is CSARENTEAFF.

The CDR3, as DNA: TGTGCCAGCAGCTACAGTGGCTCCAACATTCAGTACTTC. Residues: CASSYSGSNIQYF. V is TRBV14 and J is TRBJ2-4; no clear D gene. With 5 bases removed from V and 7 bases from J, the gap between germline ends came to 12 bases. The CDR3 contains 13 residues. The germline V gene has CDR1 SGHDN and CDR2 FVKESK. Filled out from reference TRBV14 and TRBJ2-4, the complete variable domain reads EAGVTQFPSHSVIEKGQTVTLRCDPISGHDNLYWYRRVMGKEIKFLLHFVKESKQDESGMPNNRFLAERTGGTYSTLKVQPAELEDSGVYFCASSYSGSNIQYFGAGTRLSVL.

This chain connects TRBV19 to TRBJ2-6; no clear D. The CDR3 length is 15 residues. In germline, CDR1 is LNHDA, CDR2 SQIVND (reference sequence). V was trimmed by 9 bases and J by 2 bases, leaving 14 bases between them. The CDR3 loop is CASHPPRPGANVLTF. The CDR3 nucleotides read TGTGCCAGCCATCCACCCCGTCCTGGGGCCAACGTCCTGACTTTC.

The V and J genes are TRBV29-1 and TRBJ2-1, with 11 bases aligning to TRBD1. J was trimmed by 9 bases and V by 6 bases; bases with no gene match: 10. Germline assignment: CDR1 SQVTM and CDR2 ANQGSEA. CDR3 size: 14 residues. The CDR3: CSVRGTGGSGEQFF. The CDR3 DNA reads as TGCAGCGTGCGGGGGACAGGGGGTAGTGGTGAGCAGTTCTTC.

The chain carries TRBV28 and TRBJ2-1; D is undetermined. V was cut by 3 bases and J by 6 bases, with 18 bases left in between. This CDR3 has 16 amino acids. CDR1 and CDR2 (germline): MDHEN, SYDVKM. The CDR3 DNA reads TGTGCCAGCAGTTTCCCCACTTCTTTAGGCGGCAATGAGCAGTTCTTC. Translation: CASSFPTSLGGNEQFF.

V is TRBV5-1 and J is TRBJ2-2; D could derive from TRBD1 or TRBD2 (5 bases each). The CDR3 length is 15 residues. Germline V gives CDR1 SGHRS, CDR2 YFSETQ. With 9 bases removed from V and 3 bases from J, the gap between germline ends came to 18 bases. In DNA, the CDR3 is TGCGCCACCCGGAGGCAGGGTCAGGACACCGGGGAGCTGTTTTTT. This gives the protein CATRRQGQDTGELFF.

This clone was recorded only once. The chain employs TRBV6-5 and TRBJ2-2; no definite D call. Per germline, CDR1 MNHEY and CDR2 SVGAGI. V was clipped by 6 bases and J by 1 base, with 6 bases between them. This CDR3 has 13 residues. CDR3 sequence reads: CASSPGNTGELFF. Written as DNA, the CDR3 is TGTGCCAGCAGCCCAGGGAACACCGGGGAGCTGTTTTTT.

This CDR3 is CAWTPNSGNTIYF. In DNA, the CDR3 is TGTGCCTGGACCCCCAACTCTGGAAACACCATATATTTT. The rearrangement uses TRBV30 and TRBJ1-3, with D uncertain. The CDR3 extends over 13 amino acids. V gave up 4 bases and J gave up 0 bases, with 7 bases separating them. Germline V gives CDR1 GTSNPN, CDR2 SVGIG (reference sequence).

CDR3 amino acids: CASSSFGQTNTGELFF. CDR3 in DNA: TGTGCCAGCAGCTCCTTCGGGCAGACGAACACCGGGGAGCTGTTTTTT. The chain carries TRBV7-9 and TRBJ2-2; no clear D. The V end lost 4 bases, the J end lost 0 bases, and 12 bases lay between the germline ends. The CDR3 extends over 16 amino acids. Germline CDR1 SEHNR, CDR2 FQNEAQ (reference sequence). Drawing the rest from reference TRBV7-9 and TRBJ2-2, the complete variable domain is DTGVSQNPRHKITKRGQNVTFRCDPISEHNRLYWYRQTLGQGPEFLTYFQNEAQLEKSRLLSDRFSAERPKGSFSTLEIQRTEQGDSAMYLCASSSFGQTNTGELFFGEGSRLTVL.

This chain joins TRBV5-1 and TRBJ1-2; D might be TRBD1 (6 bases). V was trimmed by 3 bases and J by 7 bases, leaving 16 bases between them. This CDR3 has 14 residues. Germline CDR1 and CDR2: SGHRS and YFSETQ. The CDR3 reads CASSSSRTDRGYTF. In nucleotides, the CDR3 is TGCGCCAGCAGCTCCAGCCGGACAGACCGTGGCTACACCTTC.